The rows below give T cell receptor beta chains drawn from one sample of a study of T cells in localized non-small cell lung cancer. Here immunoSEQ multiplex PCR was the method, and the copy in TCRdb shows in-frame clones only, minus some. In the table there are around 1,400 clones, 15% to 20% of which are singletons. The sample consisted of lung tumor tissue, taken before any cancer treatment. The receptors were gathered from a female donor older than 55 with stage I squamous cell lung carcinoma. CDR3s include the opening cysteine and the closing phenylalanine or tryptophan.

>TRBV7-2|TRBJ1-1
CASSLRENTEAFF
>TRBV11-3|TRBJ2-1
CASSPPPGQGYNEQFF
>TRBV5-1|TRBJ2-1
CASSSGTGGYNEQFF
>TRBV6-8|TRBJ2-7
CASRWDPLPNYEQYF
>TRBV28|TRBJ2-2
CASRTGGLGELFF
>TRBV11-3|TRBJ2-1
CASSLEFTYNEQFF
>TRBV10-3|TRBJ2-7
CAISESDPPTSYEQYF
>TRBV9|TRBJ1-2
CASSNHGSVNYGYTF
>TRBV6-8|TRBJ2-1
CASSYSRGRNEQFF
>TRBV19|TRBJ2-7
CASSIGGTAPYEQYF
>TRBV6-8|TRBJ2-7
CASSPAEGMREQYF
>TRBV28|TRBJ2-7
CASRQGPSYEQYF
>TRBV9|TRBJ2-5
CASSPIPREGETQYF
>TRBV6-8|TRBJ2-7
CASSYAGTGGVHEQYF
>TRBV11-3|TRBJ2-6
CASSGVQGLPLGANVLTF
>TRBV9|TRBJ2-5
CASSVGTGRETQYF
>TRBV11-3|TRBJ2-1
CASSLLAGGRGEQFF
>TRBV19|TRBJ1-1
CASSIENTEAFF
>TRBV5-1|TRBJ1-1
CASSLDGMNTEAFF
>TRBV27|TRBJ1-1
CASSLSRNTEAFF
>TRBV11-3|TRBJ2-7
CASSLEGLTGNEQYF
>TRBV18|TRBJ2-7
CASSSGLAGMRVQQYF
>TRBV6-8|TRBJ2-5
CASSYPDYQETQYF
>TRBV11-3|TRBJ2-1
CASNPINSGRGDEQFF
>TRBV9|TRBJ2-2
CASSTGGNTGELFF
>TRBV18|TRBJ1-4
CASSVRTANNEKLFF
>TRBV6-8|TRBJ2-3
CASSYLRGSGTDTQYF
>TRBV5-1|TRBJ2-3
CASSLRPSGGRGTDTQYF
>TRBV11-3|TRBJ1-1
CASSLLGAGNSEAFF
>TRBV11-3|TRBJ2-3
CASSQGQGIDTQYF
>TRBV9|TRBJ2-7
CASRATGTGSYEQYF
>TRBV5-1|TRBJ2-2
CASSSLAGRYTGELFF
>TRBV11-3|TRBJ2-1
CASSFGLAGEGSEQFF
>TRBV14|TRBJ1-2
CASSQERGRAYGYTF
>TRBV6-8|TRBJ1-4
CASSATDTNEKLFF
>TRBV29-1|TRBJ2-5
CSVVVNQETQYF
>TRBV5-1|TRBJ2-2
CASSPTGGGMDTGELFF
>TRBV11-3|TRBJ2-7
CASSFRTSGSYEQYF
>TRBV11-3|TRBJ2-7
CASSPWTGPSSYEQYF
>TRBV11-3|TRBJ1-5
CASSPGTGNQPQHF
>TRBV19|TRBJ2-1
CASSPRDTNEQFF
>TRBV6-8|TRBJ2-1
CASSLGTSGSSYNEQFF
>TRBV19|TRBJ2-2
CASSSSSGRGRELFF
>TRBV5-1|TRBJ1-2
CASSINQGLPYGYTF
>TRBV11-3|TRBJ2-2
CASSQQDWESNTGELFF
>TRBV5-1|TRBJ1-1
CASSLGGDQTEAFF
>TRBV6-8|TRBJ2-7
CASSLGGSIYEQYF
>TRBV30|TRBJ1-1
CACFGGALDTEAFF
>TRBV28|TRBJ2-1
CASRGPEANNEQFF
>TRBV28|TRBJ2-1
CASRWGGSSYNEQFF
>TRBV14|TRBJ2-2
CASSQDSWRAGELFF
>TRBV29-1|TRBJ2-7
CSVGLAGDEQYF